The 27 T cell receptor beta chains below come from one sample, sequenced in a study of T cell repertoires in cytomegalovirus infection. TCRdb itself ran the reads through MiXCR, one entry per CDR3 protein. Here the sample spans approximately 490,000 distinct CDR3 sequences, approximately 11% being singletons. Sequenced input: PBMCs. All receptors derive from a human donor in good health (CMV status not recorded). Some clones in this sample may be carry-over from other donors' samples.

This clonotype was detected ten times or more. This chain connects TRBV18 to TRBJ2-3; D unresolved. CDR3 length: 11 residues. Between the trimmed V and J ends, which lost 1 base and 15 bases, there was a span of 11 bases. Looked up from germline, CDR1 is KGHSH and CDR2 is LQKENI. The CDR3 region has the DNA TGTGCCAGCTCACCACGTGAGGTTGAATATTTT. Translating it yields CASSPREVEYF.

This rearrangement joins TRBV5-1 to TRBJ2-3; no definite D call. Trimming removed 0 bases at V and 6 bases at J, with 14 bases between. Germline loops: CDR1 SGHRS, CDR2 YFSETQ. CDR3 size: 15 residues. The CDR3 sequence is CASSLDAVSSDTQYF. The CDR3 nucleotides are TGCGCCAGCAGCTTGGACGCCGTCAGCTCCGATACGCAGTATTTT. Combining the CDR3 with reference TRBV5-1 and TRBJ2-3 gives the whole variable domain KAGVTQTPRYLIKTRGQQVTLSCSPISGHRSVSWYQQTPGQGLQFLFEYFSETQRNKGNFPGRFSGRQFSNSRSEMNVSTLELGDSALYLCASSLDAVSSDTQYFGPGTRLTVL.

The chain joins TRBV2 to TRBJ2-2; 9 bases agree with TRBD2. V was pared by 6 bases and J by 7 bases, with 12 bases of the junction left unmatched. The CDR3 extends over 16 amino acids. Germline V gives CDR1 SNHLY, CDR2 FYNNEI. The CDR3 coding sequence is TGTGCCAGCAGCGCCTCCGCGGGAGGGAGCTACGGGGAGCTGTTTTTT. It translates to CASSASAGGSYGELFF.

This clonotype was picked up many times. The V and J genes are TRBV7-9 and TRBJ1-3, with D maybe TRBD1 (5 bases). CDR3 size: 15 residues. Trimming took 1 base from V and 0 from J, leaving 7 bases between them. CDR1 SEHNR and CDR2 FQNEAQ come from the germline V gene (reference sequence). The CDR3 sequence is CASSLGDGSGNTIYF. DNA of the CDR3: TGTGCCAGCAGCTTAGGGGACGGCTCTGGAAACACCATATATTTT.

This sequence joins TRBV18 and TRBJ2-1; possible D gene TRBD2, 5 bases. V shed 0 bases and J shed 8 bases, with 14 bases lying between them. The CDR3 has 15 residues. Germline V gives CDR1 KGHSH, CDR2 LQKENI. CDR3 sequence reads: CASSPPNSAGDEQFF. The DNA for the CDR3 is TGTGCCAGCTCACCACCGAACAGCGCCGGGGATGAGCAGTTCTTC.

This clonotype was detected a few times. This rearrangement joins TRBV20-1 to TRBJ1-3; D ambiguous. Per the germline V gene, CDR1 is DFQATT and CDR2 is SNEGSKA (reference sequence). This CDR3 contains 15 residues. Trimming removed 0 bases at V and 0 bases at J, with 9 bases between. The CDR3 DNA follows: TGCAGTGCTAGAGACCAGACACACTCTGGAAACACCATATATTTT. Its protein product is CSARDQTHSGNTIYF.

The chain combines TRBV20-1 with TRBJ2-3; the D gene is possibly TRBD2 (7 bases). V gave up 1 base and J gave up 4 bases, with 15 bases separating them. The germline gives CDR1 DFQATT, CDR2 SNEGSKA (reference sequence). This CDR3 has 15 residues. Here the CDR3 reads CSARAGGGEADTQYF. The CDR3 DNA sequence: TGCAGTGCTAGAGCCGGAGGGGGGGAGGCAGATACGCAGTATTTT.

The chain links TRBV29-1 to TRBJ1-2; 7 bases align to TRBD1. The CDR3 is 12 amino acids. CDR1 and CDR2 (germline): SQVTM, ANQGSEA. Unmatched junction bases numbered 1, after V lost 4 bases and J lost 2 bases. CDR3 DNA sequence: TGCAGCGTTGCGACAGGGAACTATGGCTACACCTTC. The encoded protein is CSVATGNYGYTF.

Notes on this clonotype: A much larger clone differs from this one at a single base, so this may be a read error. V gene TRBV6-5 combines with J gene TRBJ2-3; TRBD2 agrees at 11 bases. The CDR3 spans 18 residues. V gave up 1 base and J gave up 1 base; unmatched junction bases: 7. Per germline, CDR1 MNHEY and CDR2 SVGAGI. Written as DNA, the CDR3 is TGTGCCAGCAGTTACTGGACTAGCGGGTGGGCCGGCACAGATACGCAGTATTTT. Translated: CASSYWTSGWAGTDTQYF.

In this sample, this clonotype turned up many times. The chain links TRBV11-3 to TRBJ2-2; 13 bases match TRBD2. V dropped 4 bases and J dropped 4; count of bases not matched to a gene: 3. This CDR3 comprises 16 residues. CDR1 is SGHNT, CDR2 YENEEA, per germline. The CDR3 here is CASSSRTSGSTGELFF. CDR3 nucleotide sequence: TGTGCCAGCAGCTCCCGGACTAGCGGGAGCACCGGGGAGCTGTTTTTT.

In this sample, this clonotype turned up many times. V usage is TRBV12-3 or TRBV12-4 and J usage is TRBJ2-7, with TRBD2 matching over 7 bases. This CDR3 region has 16 residues. The V gene end was trimmed by 3 bases and the J gene end by 3 bases; junction bases not matched to a gene: 11. Here the CDR3 DNA reads TGTGCCAGCAGTTTCGGGGTAGGGGAGGGTCTCTACGAGCAGTACTTC. This gives the protein CASSFGVGEGLYEQYF.

This clonotype came up a few times. The chain has TRBV6-1 and TRBJ2-3; TRBD2 matches at 9 bases. Looked up from germline, CDR1 is MNHNS and CDR2 is SASEGT. This CDR3 region has 17 residues. V gave up 2 bases and J gave up 0 bases; unmatched junction bases: 6. CDR3 coding DNA: TGTGCCAGCAGTGAATTTCTTGCGGGAGGGAGCACAGATACGCAGTATTTT. This codes for CASSEFLAGGSTDTQYF.

The chain is built from TRBV2 and TRBJ1-1; 7 positions match TRBD1. Germline V CDR1 and CDR2: SNHLY, FYNNEI. CDR3 length equals 14 residues. V gave up 6 bases and J gave up 3 bases; unmatched junction bases: 7. The CDR3 coding sequence is TGTGCCAGCAGCCGCCGAACAGGGGACACTGAAGCTTTCTTT. Amino acid sequence: CASSRRTGDTEAFF.

There are many counts of this clonotype. This chain links TRBV12-5 with TRBJ1-3; 7 positions match TRBD1. With V trimmed by 0 bases and J by 0 bases, 11 bases remained unmatched. CDR3 length equals 19 residues. The germline CDR1 and CDR2 sequences are LGHNT and FRNRAP. CDR3 in DNA: TGTGCTAGTGGTTTGGTCGGGACAGCCATAACCCCCTCTGGAAACACCATATATTTT. Translation gives CASGLVGTAITPSGNTIYF.

The sample holds many counts of this clonotype. V usage is TRBV10-3 and J usage is TRBJ2-2; TRBD1 agrees at 8 bases. V gave up 0 bases and J gave up 1 base; unmatched junction bases: 1. CDR1 is ENHRY, CDR2 SYGVKD, per germline. CDR3 length equals 16 residues. The CDR3 region has the DNA TGTGCCATCAGTGAGTCAGGACAGGGGAACACCGGGGAGCTGTTTTTT. It translates to CAISESGQGNTGELFF.

This sequence joins TRBV7-9 and TRBJ2-2, with D tentatively TRBD1 or TRBD2 (5 bases each). Trimming removed 6 bases from V and 0 bases from J, with 14 bases in between. This CDR3 has 16 residues. Germline V lookup: CDR1 SEHNR, CDR2 FQNEAQ (reference sequence). The CDR3 here is CASRRDGLANTGELFF. CDR3 coding DNA: TGTGCCAGCAGACGGGACGGGCTCGCGAACACCGGGGAGCTGTTTTTT.

The chain links TRBV18 to TRBJ2-4, with D possibly TRBD2 on 5 matching bases. Per the germline V gene, CDR1 is KGHSH and CDR2 is LQKENI. V lost 3 bases and J 9 bases, leaving 18 bases between the germline ends. The CDR3 is 15 amino acids. CDR3 in amino acids: CASSPDSSSGSIQYF. CDR3 bases: TGTGCCAGCTCACCCGATTCCTCAAGTGGGAGCATTCAGTACTTC.

This clonotype was detected a few times. This chain links TRBV9 with TRBJ1-5; D possibly corresponds to TRBD1 (6 bases). The CDR3 consists of 14 residues. The germline V and J ends were trimmed by 0 bases and 6 bases, with 10 bases remaining between them. Germline-derived CDR1 and CDR2 are SGDLS and YYNGEE. CDR3 sequence: CASSVDGGIQPQHF. CDR3 coding DNA: TGTGCCAGCAGCGTAGATGGGGGCATTCAGCCCCAGCATTTT.

This clonotype was seen at least ten times. The gene calls are TRBV7-8 and TRBJ1-4; D possibly corresponds to TRBD1 (5 bases). Germline CDR1 reads SGHVS; CDR2 reads FQNEAQ. The CDR3 is 15 amino acids. The V gene lost 4 bases and the J gene lost 4 bases, with 13 bases spanning the gap. This CDR3 is CASSSGGTGNEKLFF. The CDR3 nucleotides read TGTGCCAGCAGCTCCGGCGGGACGGGTAATGAAAAACTGTTTTTT.

As for this clonotype: An end of the junction does not agree with germline; a read error may underlie this. The rearrangement links TRBV19 to TRBJ2-7; D is unclear. Germline CDR1 reads LNHDA; CDR2 reads SQIVND (reference sequence). CDR3 length: 13 amino acids. The DNA for the CDR3 is TGTGCCAGTAGTGTCGGTCGCTCCTTCGAGCAGTACTTC. Translation gives CASSVGRSFEQYF.

Ten or more counts support this clonotype. This sequence joins TRBV6-1 and TRBJ2-1; TRBD2 aligns across 8 bases. This CDR3 spans 13 amino acids. In germline, CDR1 is MNHNS, CDR2 SASEGT. Losses at the gene ends were 2 bases for V and 14 bases for J; bases not matched to a gene: 8. The CDR3 DNA reads as TGTGCCAGCAGTGAACGGGGTAGCGGGAATAAGTTCTTC. It is translated as CASSERGSGNKFF.

Many counts were recorded for this clonotype. The chain carries TRBV12-3 or TRBV12-4 and TRBJ2-3; D may correspond to TRBD1 or TRBD2 (5 bases each). The length of the CDR3 is 15 residues. V lost 5 bases and J lost 3, with 15 bases in between. CDR3 region: CASSVTGEGTDTQYF. The CDR3 region has the DNA TGTGCCAGCAGTGTGACCGGAGAGGGGACAGATACGCAGTATTTT.

This clonotype came up many times. The chain has TRBV7-3 and TRBJ2-3; 8 bases are a match to TRBD2. V lost 0 bases and J lost 3; bases outside the gene matches: 8. This CDR3 region has 17 residues. The germline gives CDR1 SGHTA, CDR2 FQGTGA. In DNA form, the CDR3 reads TGTGCCAGCAGCTTAACAAAGCCGGGGGGGCCGACAGATACGCAGTATTTT. Residues: CASSLTKPGGPTDTQYF.

This clonotype showed up many times. The rearrangement links TRBV15 to TRBJ2-1; D might be TRBD2 (6 bases). V dropped 6 bases and J dropped 6 bases, with 18 bases sitting between them. Germline CDR1 reads LNHNV; CDR2 reads YYDKDF (reference sequence). The CDR3 has 15 residues. The chain's CDR3 is CATRATSRSGNEQFF. Written as DNA, the CDR3 is TGTGCCACCAGAGCGACTAGTCGATCTGGCAATGAGCAGTTCTTC. The full variable domain, completed using reference TRBV15 and TRBJ2-1, is DAMVIQNPRYQVTQFGKPVTLSCSQTLNHNVMYWYQQKSSQAPKLLFHYYDKDFNNEADTPDNFQSRRPNTSFCFLDIRSPGLGDTAMYLCATRATSRSGNEQFFGPGTRLTVL.

The rearrangement links TRBV6-5 to TRBJ1-1; weak D call: TRBD1 (5 bases). The CDR3 loop spans 15 amino acids. V was cut by 1 base and J by 1 base, with 10 bases left in between. Germline CDR1 reads MNHEY; CDR2 reads SVGAGI. CDR3 loop: CASSYLGVSNTEAFF. DNA for the CDR3: TGTGCCAGCAGTTACTTAGGGGTCTCGAACACTGAAGCTTTCTTT.

This clonotype was counted ten times or more. V gene TRBV2 combines with J gene TRBJ2-1; 9 nucleotides align to TRBD1. The CDR3 runs to 15 residues. V was pared by 5 bases and J by 4 bases, with 6 bases of the junction left unmatched. Germline CDR1 SNHLY, CDR2 FYNNEI. The chain's CDR3 is CASSRDRAVYNEQFF. CDR3 sequence (DNA): TGTGCCAGCAGTCGGGACAGGGCTGTGTACAATGAGCAGTTCTTC.

V and J are TRBV3-1 and TRBJ1-2; D gene unclear. V lost 0 bases and J lost 4, with 6 bases in between. Germline V gives CDR1 LGHDT, CDR2 YNNKEL (reference sequence). The CDR3 loop spans 13 amino acids. In DNA form, the CDR3 reads TGTGCCAGCAGCCAAGACTGGAGCTATGGCTACACCTTC. Residues: CASSQDWSYGYTF.